This T cell receptor beta chain appears in the sequencing data of a study of blood T cell repertoires in COVID-19. Germline lookup yields CDR1 LGHDT and CDR2 YNNKEL (reference sequence). The CDR3 has 17 amino acids. Trimming stripped 5 bases from V and 0 bases from J, with 16 bases between. Per the study methods: Nucleated cell number was recorded as an estimate derived from reference gene primer amplification. The data were produced by immunoSEQ multiplex PCR, yet TCRdb's version contains in-frame clones alone and is incomplete. D and trimming were read from the DNA, whereas the V and J calls and clone size are those reported in that table. The table shows hundreds of thousands of clones, with 70% to 90% occurring only once.

The sequenced sample consisted of peripheral blood. The TCR sequence derives from a man aged 18 to 29 with active or convalescent COVID-19. The chain is built from TRBV3-1 (or the pseudogene TRBV3-2) and TRBJ1-4; D gene unclear. CDR3 in DNA: TGTGCCAGCAGCTTAAGAGGTCTGAGGTCAACTAATGAAAAACTGTTTTTT. It yields the protein CASSLRGLRSTNEKLFF.